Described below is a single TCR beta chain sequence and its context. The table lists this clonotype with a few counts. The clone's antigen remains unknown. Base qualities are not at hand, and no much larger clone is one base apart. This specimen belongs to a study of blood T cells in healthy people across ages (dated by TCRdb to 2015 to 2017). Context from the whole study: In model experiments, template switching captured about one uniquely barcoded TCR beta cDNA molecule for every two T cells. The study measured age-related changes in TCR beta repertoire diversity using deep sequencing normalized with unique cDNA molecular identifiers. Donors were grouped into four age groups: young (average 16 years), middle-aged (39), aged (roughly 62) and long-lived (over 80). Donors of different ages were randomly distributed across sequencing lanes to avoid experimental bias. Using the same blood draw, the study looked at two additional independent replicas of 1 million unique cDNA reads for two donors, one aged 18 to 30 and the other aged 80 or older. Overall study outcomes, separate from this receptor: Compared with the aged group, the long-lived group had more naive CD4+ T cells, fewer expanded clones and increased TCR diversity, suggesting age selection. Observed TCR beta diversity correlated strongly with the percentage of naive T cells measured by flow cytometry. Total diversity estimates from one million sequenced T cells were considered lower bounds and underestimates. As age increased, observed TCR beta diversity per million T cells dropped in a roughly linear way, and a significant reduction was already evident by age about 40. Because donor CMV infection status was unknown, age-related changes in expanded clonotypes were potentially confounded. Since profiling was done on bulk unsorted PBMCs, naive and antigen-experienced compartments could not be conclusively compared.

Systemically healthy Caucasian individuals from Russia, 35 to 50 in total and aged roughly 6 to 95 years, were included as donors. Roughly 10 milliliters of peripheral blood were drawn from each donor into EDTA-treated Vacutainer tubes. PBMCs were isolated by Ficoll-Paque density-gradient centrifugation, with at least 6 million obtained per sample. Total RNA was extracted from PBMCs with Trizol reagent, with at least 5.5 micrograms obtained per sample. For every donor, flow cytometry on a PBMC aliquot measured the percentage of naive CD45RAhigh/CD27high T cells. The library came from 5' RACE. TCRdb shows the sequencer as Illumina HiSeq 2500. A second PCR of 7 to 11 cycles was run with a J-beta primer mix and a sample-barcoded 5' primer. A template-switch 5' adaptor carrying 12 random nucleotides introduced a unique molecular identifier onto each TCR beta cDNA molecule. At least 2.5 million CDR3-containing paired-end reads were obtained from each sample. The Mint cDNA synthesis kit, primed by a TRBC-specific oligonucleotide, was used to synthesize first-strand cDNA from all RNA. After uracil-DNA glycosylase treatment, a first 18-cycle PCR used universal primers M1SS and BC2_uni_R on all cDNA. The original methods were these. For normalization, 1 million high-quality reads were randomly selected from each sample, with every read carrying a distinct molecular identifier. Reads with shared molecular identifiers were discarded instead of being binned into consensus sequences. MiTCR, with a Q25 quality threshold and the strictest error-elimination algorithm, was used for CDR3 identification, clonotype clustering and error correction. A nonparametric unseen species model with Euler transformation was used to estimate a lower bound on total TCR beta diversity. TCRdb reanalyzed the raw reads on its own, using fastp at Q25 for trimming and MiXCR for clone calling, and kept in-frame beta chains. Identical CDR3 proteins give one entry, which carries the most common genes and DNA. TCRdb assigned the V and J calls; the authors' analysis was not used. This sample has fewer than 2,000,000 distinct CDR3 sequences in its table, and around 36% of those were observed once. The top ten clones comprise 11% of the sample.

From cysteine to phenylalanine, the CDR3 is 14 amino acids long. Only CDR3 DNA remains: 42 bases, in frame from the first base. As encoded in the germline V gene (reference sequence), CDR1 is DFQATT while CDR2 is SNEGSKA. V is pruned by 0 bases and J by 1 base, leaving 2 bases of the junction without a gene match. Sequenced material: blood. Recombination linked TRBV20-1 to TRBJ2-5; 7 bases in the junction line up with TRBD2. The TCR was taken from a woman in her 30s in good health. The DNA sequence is TGCAGTGCTAGAGATGGGACTATCCAAGAGACCCAGTACTTC. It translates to CSARDGTIQETQYF.